The sequence of this T cell receptor (beta chain) was determined in a study of blood T cell repertoires in COVID-19. Germline V lookup: CDR1 SGHNT, CDR2 YYREEE (reference sequence). The CDR3 runs to 13 residues. Trimming stripped 2 bases from V and 7 bases from J, with 13 bases between. Sequenced by immunoSEQ multiplex PCR; TCRdb stores in-frame clones only, minus some. The top ten hold approximately 18% of the sample, which has more than 250,000 clones, roughly 90% seen once. The sequencing input was PBMCs or T cells enriched from blood (not recorded which). This clonotype originated in a woman in her 30s who had recovered from COVID-19. The chain couples TRBV5-4 to TRBJ2-7; D gene unclear. The CDR3 reads CASSFGQSVEQYF. The DNA of the CDR3 is TGTGCCAGCAGCTTTGGGCAGTCTGTTGAGCAGTACTTC.